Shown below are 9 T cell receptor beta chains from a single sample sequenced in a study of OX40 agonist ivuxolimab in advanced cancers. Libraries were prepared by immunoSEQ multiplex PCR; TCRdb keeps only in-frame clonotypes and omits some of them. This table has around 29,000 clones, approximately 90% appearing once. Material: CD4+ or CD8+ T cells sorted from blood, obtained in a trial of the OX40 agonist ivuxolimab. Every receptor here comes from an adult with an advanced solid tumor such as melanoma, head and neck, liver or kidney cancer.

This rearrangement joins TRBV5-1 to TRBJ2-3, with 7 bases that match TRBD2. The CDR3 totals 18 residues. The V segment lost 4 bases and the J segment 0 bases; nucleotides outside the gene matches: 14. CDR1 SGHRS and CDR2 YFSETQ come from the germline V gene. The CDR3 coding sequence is TGCGCCAGCAGCCCTCACGTAACCGGGAGGCCGAGCACAGATACGCAGTATTTT. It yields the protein CASSPHVTGRPSTDTQYF.

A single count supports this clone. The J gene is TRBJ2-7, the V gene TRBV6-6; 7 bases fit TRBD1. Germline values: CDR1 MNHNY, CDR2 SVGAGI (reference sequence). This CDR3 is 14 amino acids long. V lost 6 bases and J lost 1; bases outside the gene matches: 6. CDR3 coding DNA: TGTGCCAGCAGCCCACAGGGGCTTTCCTACGAGCAGTACTTC. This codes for CASSPQGLSYEQYF.

The CDR3 reads CASSVAGLGDNEQFF. The CDR3 nucleotides read TGTGCCAGCAGCGTGGCCGGACTAGGGGACAATGAGCAGTTCTTC. V gene TRBV9 combines with J gene TRBJ2-1, with TRBD2 identical over 7 bases. After removal of 2 bases from V and 5 bases from J, the junction contained 7 bases not matched to a gene. This CDR3 spans 15 amino acids. Germline-derived CDR1 and CDR2 are SGDLS and YYNGEE.

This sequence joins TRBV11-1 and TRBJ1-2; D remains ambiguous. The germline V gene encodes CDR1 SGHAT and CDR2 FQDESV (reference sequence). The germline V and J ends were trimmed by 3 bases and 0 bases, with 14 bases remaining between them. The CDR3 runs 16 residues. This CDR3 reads CASSFSYEKANYGYTF. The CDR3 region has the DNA TGTGCCAGCAGCTTTTCCTATGAGAAGGCTAACTATGGCTACACCTTC.

The DNA of the CDR3 is TGTGCCAGCAGTTACTCGATTTCGGGACACACCTACGAGCAGTACTTC. Protein product: CASSYSISGHTYEQYF. The chain links TRBV6-5 to TRBJ2-7; D possibly corresponds to TRBD1 (6 bases). Germline-derived CDR1 and CDR2 are MNHEY and SVGAGI. This CDR3 region has 16 residues. V lost 0 bases and J 2 bases, leaving 14 bases between the germline ends.

Written as DNA, the CDR3 is TGCAGCGTTGAAAACTGGGCCGCTTTCCCGAGCGGGAGCGCTTACGAGCAGTACTTC. It encodes CSVENWAAFPSGSAYEQYF. J is TRBJ2-7 and V is TRBV29-1; TRBD2 aligns across 8 bases. V shed 2 bases and J 4 bases; nucleotides not matched to a gene: 22. From germline, CDR1 is SQVTM and CDR2 ANQGSEA. The CDR3 spans 19 residues.

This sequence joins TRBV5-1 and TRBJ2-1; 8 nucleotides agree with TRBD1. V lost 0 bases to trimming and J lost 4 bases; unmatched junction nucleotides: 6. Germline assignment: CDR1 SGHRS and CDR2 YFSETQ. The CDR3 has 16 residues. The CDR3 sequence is CASSLERTGLYNEQFF. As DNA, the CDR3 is TGCGCCAGCAGCTTGGAGAGGACAGGGCTTTACAATGAGCAGTTCTTC.

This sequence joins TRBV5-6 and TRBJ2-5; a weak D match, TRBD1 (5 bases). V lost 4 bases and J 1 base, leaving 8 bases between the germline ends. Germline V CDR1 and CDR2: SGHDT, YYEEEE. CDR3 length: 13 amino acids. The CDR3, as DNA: TGTGCCAGCAGCCCGACAGCCCAAGAGACCCAGTACTTC. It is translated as CASSPTAQETQYF.

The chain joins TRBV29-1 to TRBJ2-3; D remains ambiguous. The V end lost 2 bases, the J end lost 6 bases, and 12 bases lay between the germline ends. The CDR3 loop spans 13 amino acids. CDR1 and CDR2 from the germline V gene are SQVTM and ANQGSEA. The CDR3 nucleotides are TGCAGCGTTGAATACCGGGTTGGGGATACGCAGTATTTT. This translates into CSVEYRVGDTQYF.